The source of this T cell receptor beta chain is a study of blood T cell repertoires in COVID-19. This table comes from immunoSEQ multiplex PCR, and its TCRdb copy is limited to in-frame clones, with some not included. In the table there are approximately 210,000 clones, about 76% of which are singletons. Participants came from fewer than 25 US areas, aged about 18 to 100 years. The CDR3 length is 14 residues. CDR1 is LGHNA, CDR2 YSLEER, per germline. Trimming took 4 bases from V and 5 from J; bases not matched to a gene: 8. Material for sequencing was PBMCs or T cells enriched from blood (not recorded which). The receptor's source is a woman in her forties or fifties with acute COVID-19. The chain has TRBV4-3 and TRBJ2-7, with 7 bases lining up with TRBD2. The DNA of the CDR3 is TGCGCCAGCAGCCTGGGGGGAGGGATCAACGAGCAGTACTTC. This encodes CASSLGGGINEQYF.